The rows below give T cell receptor beta chains drawn from one sample of a study of blood T cell repertoires in COVID-19. Profiling relied on immunoSEQ multiplex PCR, and the TCRdb table lists in-frame clones only, not all of them. The sample carries about 140,000 clones, 84% recorded once. Sample: PBMCs or T cells enriched from blood (not recorded which). The receptor set was obtained from a man aged 35 to 55 with acute COVID-19. Each CDR3 is given with its conserved first and last residue. The D gene is left open where the match is weak. Some rows have no size entry. The others give once, few or many, or a class for an expanded clone.

V gene	clone size	D gene	J gene	CDR3 DNA	CDR3 protein
TRBV4-1	-	-	TRBJ1-3	TGCGCCAGCAGCCCCATGAAGGGGCCCCGGGACACCATATATTTT	CASSPMKGPRDTIYF
TRBV4-1	-	TRBD2	TRBJ2-3	TGCGCCAGCAGCCAAGATCGTAGCGGGCGGGATGTTGTTCCAGATACGCAGTATTTT	CASSQDRSGRDVVPDTQYF
TRBV18	-	-	TRBJ1-1	TGTGCCAGCTCACCCCTAGCGGGTACTGAAGCTTTCTTT	CASSPLAGTEAFF
TRBV11-2	-	-	TRBJ2-5	TGTGCCAGCAGCTTAAGGGGGTCAGGCCAAGAGACCCAGTACTTC	CASSLRGSGQETQYF
TRBV5-1	-	-	TRBJ2-7	TGCGCCAGCAGCTTGGAGGGGATGGGCGAGCAGTACTTC	CASSLEGMGEQYF
TRBV6-5	once	-	TRBJ2-5	TGTGCCAGCAAAAGGGGCAGTCAAGAGACCCAGTACTTC	CASKRGSQETQYF
TRBV6-2/TRBV6-3	-	TRBD1	TRBJ2-7	TGTGCCAGCAGTTGGGCAGGGGGCGACGAGCAGTACTTC	CASSWAGGDEQYF
TRBV7-9	-	TRBD1	TRBJ1-1	TGTGCCAGCAGCTTTGGGGACAGCACTGAAGCTTTCTTT	CASSFGDSTEAFF
TRBV7-2	-	-	TRBJ1-2	TGTGCCAGCAGCTTAGCGACGGCCGGGTGGGGCTACACCTTC	CASSLATAGWGYTF
TRBV6-8	-	-	TRBJ2-1	TGTGCCAGCAGTTACTCGATCCCGCAGACATCATACAATGAGCAGTTCTTC	CASSYSIPQTSYNEQFF
TRBV20-1	-	-	TRBJ1-2	TGCAGTGCTAGGCCGGGTTATGGCTACACCTTC	CSARPGYGYTF
TRBV7-9	-	TRBD1	TRBJ1-2	TGTGCCAGCAGCCCCGGGGGACAGGGATGGGGCTACACCTTC	CASSPGGQGWGYTF
TRBV2	-	-	TRBJ2-3	TGTGCCAGCAGTGGTTCAGACGGGGGCACAGATACGCAGTATTTT	CASSGSDGGTDTQYF
TRBV7-2	once	-	TRBJ1-3	TGTGCCAGCAGCCCTTACAGCTCTGGAAACACCATATATTTT	CASSPYSSGNTIYF
TRBV24-1	once	-	TRBJ2-3	TGTGCCACCAGTGACCCCGGGGCTCCCGGGGAGGCAGATACGCAGTATTTT	CATSDPGAPGEADTQYF
TRBV6-5	-	-	TRBJ2-1	TGTGCCACGGAAACCGGAGGGGCGGACAATGAGCAGTTCTTC	CATETGGADNEQFF
TRBV29-1	-	TRBD1	TRBJ2-1	TGCAGCGTCCGGGACAGGTACAATGAGCAGTTCTTC	CSVRDRYNEQFF
TRBV19	few	TRBD1	TRBJ2-7	TGTGCCAGTAGTAAGGACAGGGTCTCCTACGAGCAGTACTTC	CASSKDRVSYEQYF
TRBV11-2	-	-	TRBJ1-1	TGTGCCAGCAGCCGGCCAGGGTCGAAAGCTTTCTTT	CASSRPGSKAFF
TRBV10-2	once	-	TRBJ2-3	TGCGCCACTCAAAACAGGGTTAGCACAGATACGCAGTATTTT	CATQNRVSTDTQYF
TRBV28	-	TRBD2	TRBJ2-7	TGTGCCAGCAGTTTATGGGGCGGCGGGAGGGCCCTCGAGCAGTACTTC	CASSLWGGGRALEQYF
TRBV19	-	TRBD1	TRBJ1-5	TGTGCCAGTAGTATACGACAGGGCAAGTATAGCAATCAGCCCCAGCATTTT	CASSIRQGKYSNQPQHF
TRBV7-9	-	TRBD1	TRBJ2-7	TGTGCCAGCAGCTTCCCCTCCGGGACAGGGTCGAGGGAGCAGTACTTC	CASSFPSGTGSREQYF